The next 26 T cell receptor beta chains were all read from a single sample in a study of OX40 agonist ivuxolimab in advanced cancers. Here immunoSEQ multiplex PCR was the method, and the copy in TCRdb shows in-frame clones only, minus some. Of over 50,000 clones listed, about 89% are singletons. The sequences come from CD4+ or CD8+ T cells sorted from blood, collected in a trial of the OX40 agonist ivuxolimab. These receptors were collected from an adult with an advanced solid tumor such as melanoma, head and neck, liver or kidney cancer.

This chain links TRBV15 with TRBJ2-5; no firm D call. The J call may be wrong; the DNA end is better matched by TRBJ2-7. CDR1 and CDR2 from the germline V gene are LNHNV and YYDKDF (reference sequence). This CDR3 has 16 amino acids. CDR3 DNA: TGTGCCACCAGCAGAGATCGCCTAAGAAGCTCCTACGAGCAGTACTTC. This codes for CATSRDRLRSSYEQYF.

There are a few counts of this clone. CDR3 in DNA: TGTGCCAGCAGCTTGGGGACACTACAATACAATGAGCAGTTCTTC. It yields the protein CASSLGTLQYNEQFF. The chain joins TRBV7-9 to TRBJ2-1; D is possibly TRBD1 (6 bases). Germline V gene lookup returns CDR1 SEHNR and CDR2 FQNEAQ (reference sequence). Trimming cost V 3 bases and J 4 bases, with 13 bases left between them. The CDR3 spans 15 residues.

V is TRBV27 and J is TRBJ2-1; a possible D gene is TRBD2 (5 bases). The CDR3 spans 16 residues. CDR1 and CDR2 from the germline V gene are MNHEY and SMNVEV (reference sequence). V was clipped by 2 bases and J by 1 base, with 12 bases between them. DNA for the CDR3: TGTGCCAGCAGTTTAGCCAGCCGCGGGTCCTACAATGAGCAGTTCTTC. Residues: CASSLASRGSYNEQFF.

V usage is TRBV7-2 and J usage is TRBJ2-5; D may be TRBD1 or TRBD2 (5 bases each). The CDR3 has 12 amino acids. Germline CDR1 is SGHTA and CDR2 is FQGNSA. V was pared by 5 bases and J by 5 bases, with 9 bases between. The DNA for the CDR3 is TGTGCCAGCAGCCGGGGACCGGAGACCCAGTACTTC. Its translation: CASSRGPETQYF. Full variable domain (rest looked up from reference TRBV7-2 and TRBJ2-5): GAGVSQSPSNKVTEKGKDVELRCDPISGHTALYWYRQSLGQGLEFLIYFQGNSAPDKSGLPSDRFSAERTGGSVSTLTIQRTQQEDSAVYLCASSRGPETQYFGPGTRLLVL.

On this clone itself: Other DNA sequences from this sample encode an identical CDR3 as well. The gene calls are TRBV12-5 and TRBJ2-7, with TRBD1 identical over 10 bases. After removal of 1 base from V and 2 bases from J, the junction contained 8 bases not matched to a gene. Germline V gene lookup returns CDR1 LGHNT and CDR2 FRNRAP. This CDR3 is 17 amino acids long. Here the CDR3 DNA reads TGTGCTAGTGGTTTGGAACCCGGGACAGGGGTACCCTACGAGCAGTACTTC. It specifies CASGLEPGTGVPYEQYF.

This rearrangement joins TRBV18 to TRBJ2-1; TRBD1 matches 7 bases. The CDR3 contains 15 residues. CDR1 is KGHSH, CDR2 LQKENI, per germline. V shed 3 bases and J 0 bases; nucleotides not matched to a gene: 2. Here the CDR3 reads CASSPTGNSYNEQFF. The CDR3 DNA follows: TGTGCCAGCTCACCGACAGGGAACTCCTACAATGAGCAGTTCTTC. Complete variable domain (other parts from reference TRBV18 and TRBJ2-1): NAGVMQNPRHLVRRRGQEARLRCSPMKGHSHVYWYRQLPEEGLKFMVYLQKENIIDESGMPKERFSAEFPKEGPSILRIQQVVRGDSAAYFCASSPTGNSYNEQFFGPGTRLTVL.

A few counts support this clone. The J gene is TRBJ1-1, the V gene TRBV10-3; the D gene is possibly TRBD1 (6 bases). V was clipped by 2 bases and J by 1 base, with 17 bases between them. Germline V gene sequence: CDR1 ENHRY, CDR2 SYGVKD. This CDR3 comprises 17 residues. CDR3 nucleotide sequence: TGTGCCATCAGTGAGGGGGGCAGGGCTAAGGAGAACACTGAAGCTTTCTTT. It specifies CAISEGGRAKENTEAFF.

The chain employs TRBV29-1 and TRBJ2-1; tentatively, D is TRBD2 (5 bases). CDR3 size: 13 residues. Between the trimmed V and J ends, which lost 7 bases and 0 bases, there was a span of 10 bases. The V gene's germline CDR1 is SQVTM and CDR2 ANQGSEA. The chain's CDR3 is CSAGGSSYNEQFF. DNA of the CDR3: TGCAGCGCTGGTGGGAGCTCCTACAATGAGCAGTTCTTC.

The CDR3 nucleotides read TGTGCCAGCAGCCGGGACAGGAGATACGAGCAGTACTTC. Its protein is CASSRDRRYEQYF. The chain employs TRBV5-6 and TRBJ2-7, with 8 bases matching TRBD1. The CDR3 sequence is 13 residues long. J gave up 4 bases and V 4 bases, and 4 bases lay outside the gene matches. The germline CDR1 and CDR2 sequences are SGHDT and YYEEEE. The variable domain in full, completed from reference TRBV5-6 and TRBJ2-7, reads DAGVTQSPTHLIKTRGQQVTLRCSPKSGHDTVSWYQQALGQGPQFIFQYYEEEERQRGNFPDRFSGHQFPNYSSELNVNALLLGDSALYLCASSRDRRYEQYFGPGTRLTVT.

The rearrangement links TRBV4-1 to TRBJ2-3; D remains ambiguous. This CDR3 is built from 16 residues. V shed 0 bases and J shed 2 bases, with 12 bases lying between them. The V gene's germline CDR1 is MGHRA and CDR2 YSYEKL. CDR3 amino acids: CASSQDPPGYTDTQYF. The CDR3 DNA reads as TGCGCCAGCAGCCAAGATCCCCCGGGCTACACAGATACGCAGTATTTT.

This rearrangement joins TRBV6-5 to TRBJ2-7; 10 nucleotides match TRBD2. The germline gives CDR1 MNHEY, CDR2 SVGAGI. The CDR3 totals 15 residues. Trimming at V came to 5 bases and at J to 2 bases, leaving 6 bases not matched to a gene. CDR3: CASSPGAGGTYEQYF. For the CDR3, the DNA is TGTGCCAGCAGTCCCGGAGCGGGAGGGACCTACGAGCAGTACTTC.

This chain's CDR3 is CASSSLRGQDTEAFF. The CDR3 nucleotides read TGTGCCAGCAGTTCCCTCAGGGGGCAGGATACTGAAGCTTTCTTT. The V and J genes are TRBV27 and TRBJ1-1; TRBD1 matches 8 bases. CDR1 is MNHEY, CDR2 SMNVEV, per germline (reference sequence). The CDR3 runs to 15 residues. V lost 4 bases and J lost 5; bases outside the gene matches: 9.

The chain recombines TRBV5-5 with TRBJ1-2, with TRBD1 matching over 12 bases. The CDR3 runs to 16 residues. CDR1 is SGHKS, CDR2 YYEKEE, per germline (reference sequence). The V and J ends lost 5 bases and 7 bases, in that order; junction bases with no gene match: 12. This CDR3 reads CASRTGTGGAGAGYTF. CDR3 sequence (DNA): TGTGCCAGCAGAACCGGGACAGGGGGCGCAGGAGCTGGCTACACCTTC.

Here the CDR3 DNA reads TGTGCCAGCAGTTCCCCCTCGGGACAATCCTACGAGCAGTACTTC. This translates into CASSSPSGQSYEQYF. J is TRBJ2-7 and V is TRBV6-5; D might be TRBD1 (6 bases). Looked up from germline, CDR1 is MNHEY and CDR2 is SVGAGI. The CDR3 consists of 15 residues. The V end lost 4 bases, the J end lost 1 base, and 14 bases lay between the germline ends.

The count of this clone is one. The rearrangement uses TRBV4-2 and TRBJ2-5; D tentatively fits TRBD1 or TRBD2 (5 bases each). V lost 1 base and J lost 5, with 14 bases in between. Germline assignment: CDR1 LGHNA and CDR2 YNFKEQ. The CDR3 is 15 residues long. CDR3 DNA sequence: TGTGCCAGCAGCCAAGTGGTTGGGGGTCGGGAGACCCAGTACTTC. This encodes CASSQVVGGRETQYF.

This clone occurred a few times. V gene TRBV30 combines with J gene TRBJ2-1, with TRBD2 matching over 9 bases. The germline V gene has CDR1 GTSNPN and CDR2 SVGIG (reference sequence). The V and J ends lost 0 bases and 9 bases, in that order; junction bases with no gene match: 12. This CDR3 has 16 amino acids. CDR3 protein: CAWSVDAGGPSGEQFF. CDR3 nucleotides: TGTGCCTGGAGTGTAGACGCGGGAGGGCCCTCGGGTGAGCAGTTCTTC.

This clone was seen only once. The chain joins TRBV9 to TRBJ2-1; 13 bases line up with TRBD2. Germline V gene lookup returns CDR1 SGDLS and CDR2 YYNGEE. V trimming: 3 bases; J trimming: 6 bases; junction bases outside the gene matches: 6. This CDR3 region has 16 residues. This CDR3 reads CASSEGLAGVSNEQFF. DNA for the CDR3: TGTGCCAGCAGCGAAGGACTAGCGGGAGTTTCCAATGAGCAGTTCTTC.

The chain joins TRBV6-1 to TRBJ1-6; 9 bases align to TRBD1. CDR1 MNHNS and CDR2 SASEGT come from the germline V gene. J was trimmed by 5 bases and V by 5 bases; bases with no gene match: 1. The CDR3 spans 14 residues. The DNA of the CDR3 is TGTGCCAGCAGTACAGGGGGCAATAATTCACCCCTCCACTTT. Its translation: CASSTGGNNSPLHF.

This chain connects TRBV5-6 to TRBJ1-2; D gene uncertain. There are 13 residues in the CDR3. V was pared by 10 bases and J by 5 bases, with 18 bases between. Per the germline V gene, CDR1 is SGHDT and CDR2 is YYEEEE. The DNA for the CDR3 is TGTGCCTCCGCCCGGCAGGACCGGTATGGCTACACCTTC. Its protein product is CASARQDRYGYTF. Using reference TRBV5-6 and TRBJ1-2 for the parts outside the CDR3, the full variable domain is DAGVTQSPTHLIKTRGQQVTLRCSPKSGHDTVSWYQQALGQGPQFIFQYYEEEERQRGNFPDRFSGHQFPNYSSELNVNALLLGDSALYLCASARQDRYGYTFGSGTRLTVV.

This chain joins TRBV9 and TRBJ1-1; D is unresolved. The V end lost 4 bases, the J end lost 4 bases, and 17 bases lay between the germline ends. Germline CDR1 reads SGDLS; CDR2 reads YYNGEE. The length of the CDR3 is 15 residues. CDR3 nucleotides: TGTGCCAGCAGCCCTCGGTTGCGGGCTGGCACTGAAGCTTTCTTT. This gives the protein CASSPRLRAGTEAFF.

The rearrangement links TRBV6-1 to TRBJ2-7; D gene ambiguous. V was shortened by 8 bases and J by 4 bases, with 18 bases between the two germline ends. This CDR3 is built from 14 residues. CDR1 is MNHNS and CDR2 is SASEGT in the germline V gene. The CDR3 spells CASERPGTLYEQYF. In DNA, the CDR3 is TGTGCCAGCGAGAGGCCGGGTACTCTATACGAGCAGTACTTC.

The genes are TRBV10-3 and TRBJ2-2; D is possibly TRBD1 or TRBD2 (5 bases each). V gave up 4 bases and J gave up 1 base, with 10 bases separating them. Germline V lookup: CDR1 ENHRY, CDR2 SYGVKD. The CDR3 length is 15 residues. CDR3 sequence reads: CAISAGQGNTGELFF. As DNA, the CDR3 is TGTGCCATCAGTGCGGGGCAGGGGAACACCGGGGAGCTGTTTTTT.

Regarding this clone: The same CDR3 is also encoded by other DNA sequences in this sample. J is TRBJ2-3 and V is TRBV30, with D unresolved. This CDR3 is 13 amino acids long. V was cut by 2 bases and J by 0 bases, with 6 bases left in between. The germline V gene encodes CDR1 GTSNPN and CDR2 SVGIG (reference sequence). CDR3 in DNA: TGTGCCTGGAGTTTGGGGAGCACAGATACGCAGTATTTT. This gives the protein CAWSLGSTDTQYF.

This sequence joins TRBV9 and TRBJ2-1; no clear D. The CDR3 consists of 14 residues. Germline V lookup: CDR1 SGDLS, CDR2 YYNGEE. The ends were cut back, 4 bases at V and 8 bases at J, with 16 bases in the middle. CDR3 residues: CASSPPNRLYEQFF. CDR3 DNA sequence: TGTGCCAGCAGCCCCCCAAATAGATTGTATGAGCAGTTCTTC.

This chain joins TRBV30 and TRBJ2-1, with no clear D. V dropped 5 bases and J dropped 4 bases, with 12 bases sitting between them. The CDR3 runs to 13 residues. CDR1 and CDR2 (germline): GTSNPN, SVGIG (reference sequence). The CDR3 coding sequence is TGTGCCTGGGAGCGAGACACGTACAATGAGCAGTTCTTC. This translates into CAWERDTYNEQFF. The full variable domain, its missing parts supplied by reference TRBV30 and TRBJ2-1, is SQTIHQWPATLVQPVGSPLSLECTVEGTSNPNLYWYRQAAGRGLQLLFYSVGIGQISSEVPQNLSASRPQDRQFILSSKKLLLSDSGFYLCAWERDTYNEQFFGPGTRLTVL.

This clone has a handful of counts. The rearrangement joins TRBV30 to TRBJ2-7, with 9 bases matching TRBD1. Germline V gene sequence: CDR1 GTSNPN, CDR2 SVGIG (reference sequence). CDR3 length: 10 residues. V shed 5 bases, J shed 11 bases, and the junction held 4 bases outside the gene matches. CDR3 region: CAWGDRVKYF. In DNA form, the CDR3 reads TGTGCCTGGGGGGACAGGGTGAAGTACTTC. Complete variable domain (other parts from reference TRBV30 and TRBJ2-7): SQTIHQWPATLVQPVGSPLSLECTVEGTSNPNLYWYRQAAGRGLQLLFYSVGIGQISSEVPQNLSASRPQDRQFILSSKKLLLSDSGFYLCAWGDRVKYFGPGTRLTVT.